One sample yielded the 27 T cell receptor beta chains listed below, sequenced in a study of blood T cell repertoires in COVID-19. Sequenced by immunoSEQ multiplex PCR; TCRdb stores in-frame clones only, minus some. This sample has tens of thousands of clones; roughly 89% occur once, and the top ten carry roughly 6.8%. Source material: peripheral blood. These receptors were taken from a woman in her 50s with acute or convalescent COVID-19.

V usage is TRBV3-1 (or the pseudogene TRBV3-2) and J usage is TRBJ2-7; D remains ambiguous. This CDR3 contains 15 residues. V lost 1 base to trimming and J lost 5 bases, with 15 bases between them. CDR1 is LGHDT, CDR2 YNNKEL, per germline (reference sequence). Here the CDR3 reads CASSQGSGGFDEQYF. The CDR3 DNA is TGTGCCAGCAGCCAAGGATCCGGCGGATTCGACGAGCAGTACTTC.

The rearrangement joins TRBV6-5 to TRBJ1-6; possible D gene TRBD1, 6 bases. The V gene lost 6 bases and the J gene lost 7 bases, with 10 bases spanning the gap. This CDR3 is 13 amino acids long. Germline CDR1 MNHEY, CDR2 SVGAGI. The CDR3 loop is CASRDSDNSPLHF. DNA of the CDR3: TGTGCCAGCAGGGACAGCGACAATTCACCCCTCCACTTT.

The DNA for the CDR3 is TGTGCCAGCAGCTCGACTAGCGGGTACAATGAGCAGTTCTTC. The encoded protein is CASSSTSGYNEQFF. The V gene is TRBV7-2, the J gene TRBJ2-1; the match to TRBD2 covers 10 bases. Germline CDR1 SGHTA, CDR2 FQGNSA. Trimming took 4 bases from V and 4 from J; bases not matched to a gene: 1. The CDR3 has 14 amino acids.

This chain links TRBV29-1 with TRBJ1-2; D remains ambiguous. The V end was cut by 4 bases, the J end by 0 bases, with 6 bases between. CDR3 size: 12 residues. Germline-derived CDR1 and CDR2 are SQVTM and ANQGSEA. The CDR3 protein is CSVGRTNYGYTF. In DNA, the CDR3 is TGCAGCGTTGGCAGGACTAACTATGGCTACACCTTC.

The chain employs TRBV4-1 and TRBJ2-5, with TRBD2 identical over 10 bases. The junction had 8 bases not matched to a gene; V was cut back by 3 bases and J by 4 bases. The germline gives CDR1 MGHRA, CDR2 YSYEKL. The CDR3 has 16 residues. CDR3 residues: CASSHDQRGGRETQYF. The CDR3 nucleotides are TGCGCCAGCAGCCACGATCAGCGGGGGGGCAGAGAGACCCAGTACTTC.

The chain couples TRBV4-1 to TRBJ2-1; 15 bases match TRBD2. Trimming removed 4 bases from V and 7 bases from J; junction bases left unmatched: 2. The CDR3 extends over 15 amino acids. The germline V gene has CDR1 MGHRA and CDR2 YSYEKL. CDR3 region: CASSPGLAGGNEQFF. The CDR3, as DNA: TGCGCCAGCAGCCCGGGACTAGCGGGAGGTAATGAGCAGTTCTTC.

The chain uses TRBV4-2 and TRBJ1-2; the D is unclear. The CDR3 is 12 residues long. Trimming cost V 6 bases and J 6 bases, with 11 bases left between them. The V gene's germline CDR1 is LGHNA and CDR2 YNFKEQ. CDR3 loop: CASRPDGNGYTF. The CDR3 DNA sequence: TGTGCCAGCAGACCCGACGGGAATGGCTACACCTTC.

The chain links TRBV27 to TRBJ2-1; 12 bases are shared with TRBD2. The junction had 8 bases not matched to a gene; V was cut back by 11 bases and J by 9 bases. Germline lookup yields CDR1 MNHEY and CDR2 SMNVEV (reference sequence). The CDR3 has 13 amino acids. In DNA, the CDR3 is TGTGCCGTGGCTAGCGGGGGGGCCTTTGAGCAGTTCTTC. Amino acids: CAVASGGAFEQFF.

A few counts support this clone. The CDR3 loop reads CATSRDRGSPQETQYF. The CDR3 DNA is TGTGCCACCAGCAGAGATCGGGGTAGCCCACAAGAGACCCAGTACTTC. V usage is TRBV15 and J usage is TRBJ2-5, with D possibly TRBD2 on 5 matching bases. This CDR3 region has 16 residues. Germline CDR1 and CDR2: LNHNV and YYDKDF (reference sequence). V was shortened by 0 bases and J by 2 bases, with 13 bases between the two germline ends.

The rearrangement joins TRBV14 to TRBJ2-3; 10 nucleotides line up with TRBD1. Unmatched junction bases numbered 10, after V lost 5 bases and J lost 5 bases. Germline CDR1 SGHDN, CDR2 FVKESK. The CDR3 loop spans 16 amino acids. The CDR3 nucleotides read TGTGCCAGCAGCTTGGACAGGGGGTCTTTTGAAGATACGCAGTATTTT. As protein: CASSLDRGSFEDTQYF.

The sample holds one count of this clone. The chain links TRBV4-1 to TRBJ2-7, with D possibly being TRBD1 (6 bases). Germline CDR1 is MGHRA and CDR2 is YSYEKL. The CDR3 length is 15 residues. V lost 2 bases and J lost 3, with 14 bases in between. The CDR3 DNA reads TGCGCCAGCAGCCAAATACAGGGAGTCAGCTACGAGCAGTACTTC. Encoded protein: CASSQIQGVSYEQYF.

The V and J genes are TRBV19 and TRBJ2-2, with 9 bases fitting TRBD1. CDR1 is LNHDA and CDR2 is SQIVND in the germline V gene (reference sequence). With 5 bases clipped from V and 2 bases from J, the junction kept 3 bases outside the gene matches. CDR3 length: 15 residues. The CDR3 spells CASSVGQGNTGELFF. For the CDR3, the DNA is TGTGCCAGTAGTGTGGGACAGGGAAACACCGGGGAGCTGTTTTTT.

The sample holds one count of this clone. This chain uses TRBV5-1 with TRBJ1-1; D is undetermined. V was pared by 2 bases and J by 4 bases, with 15 bases between. The CDR3 sequence is 15 residues long. Per germline, CDR1 SGHRS and CDR2 YFSETQ. DNA for the CDR3: TGCGCCAGCAGCTTTGAACCCGGATCGGGCACTGAAGCTTTCTTT. It is translated as CASSFEPGSGTEAFF. Combining the CDR3 with reference TRBV5-1 and TRBJ1-1 gives the whole variable domain KAGVTQTPRYLIKTRGQQVTLSCSPISGHRSVSWYQQTPGQGLQFLFEYFSETQRNKGNFPGRFSGRQFSNSRSEMNVSTLELGDSALYLCASSFEPGSGTEAFFGQGTRLTVV.

CDR3 DNA: TGCGCCAGCAGCCCGGGACAGGGGACTGAAGCTTTCTTT. Protein product: CASSPGQGTEAFF. The chain carries TRBV5-1 and TRBJ1-1, with 10 bases that match TRBD1. CDR3 length: 13 amino acids. Unmatched junction bases numbered 2, after V lost 4 bases and J lost 5 bases. Germline V CDR1 and CDR2: SGHRS, YFSETQ.

The J gene is TRBJ1-4, the V gene TRBV5-4, with a tentative D call TRBD1 (5 bases). The germline CDR1 and CDR2 sequences are SGHNT and YYREEE (reference sequence). The CDR3 loop spans 14 amino acids. V dropped 0 bases and J dropped 10 bases, with 13 bases sitting between them. The CDR3 loop reads CASSLDPSQGKLFF. CDR3 nucleotides: TGTGCCAGCAGCTTGGACCCTTCCCAGGGAAAACTGTTTTTT. The full variable domain, rest sourced from reference TRBV5-4 and TRBJ1-4, is ETGVTQSPTHLIKTRGQQVTLRCSSQSGHNTVSWYQQALGQGPQFIFQYYREEENGRGNFPPRFSGLQFPNYSSELNVNALELDDSALYLCASSLDPSQGKLFFGSGTQLSVL.

This clone came up once. V is TRBV27 and J is TRBJ2-1; no reliable D call. CDR1 is MNHEY, CDR2 SMNVEV, per germline (reference sequence). Trimming took off 1 base at V and 10 bases at J, with 14 bases between the two ends. The CDR3 extends over 14 amino acids. CDR3 DNA: TGTGCCAGCAGTTTATGGGTCCAGCACAGCGAGCAGTTCTTC. It translates to CASSLWVQHSEQFF.

The chain carries TRBV7-8 and TRBJ1-2; D may be TRBD1 (6 bases). The CDR3 has 14 amino acids. V was clipped by 6 bases and J by 5 bases, with 16 bases between them. From germline, CDR1 is SGHVS and CDR2 FQNEAQ. CDR3 sequence reads: CASRLNTGNYGYTF. The CDR3 coding sequence is TGTGCCAGCAGACTCAATACAGGGAATTATGGCTACACCTTC. Filled out from reference TRBV7-8 and TRBJ1-2, the complete variable domain reads GAGVSQSPRYKVAKRGQDVALRCDPISGHVSLFWYQQALGQGPEFLTYFQNEAQLDKSGLPSDRFFAERPEGSVSTLKIQRTQQEDSAVYLCASRLNTGNYGYTFGSGTRLTVV.

The J gene is TRBJ2-5, the V gene TRBV7-6; 9 bases align to TRBD1. The V gene's germline CDR1 is SGHVS and CDR2 FNYEAQ. With 3 bases clipped from V and 5 bases from J, the junction kept 13 bases outside the gene matches. This CDR3 region has 17 residues. CDR3 protein: CASSLAQGASGWETQYF. For the CDR3, the DNA is TGTGCCAGCAGCTTGGCACAGGGGGCTTCAGGGTGGGAGACCCAGTACTTC.

This sequence joins TRBV29-1 and TRBJ1-2, with D perhaps matching TRBD1 (5 bases). CDR3 length: 12 amino acids. V shed 4 bases and J shed 0 bases, with 6 bases lying between them. Germline V gene sequence: CDR1 SQVTM, CDR2 ANQGSEA. The CDR3 loop reads CSVAGTNYGYTF. The CDR3 coding sequence is TGCAGCGTTGCAGGGACTAACTATGGCTACACCTTC.

J is TRBJ1-1 and V is TRBV19, with TRBD1 matching 9 bases. This CDR3 has 14 amino acids. Trimming cost V 7 bases and J 5 bases; bases outside gene matches: 8. The germline gives CDR1 LNHDA, CDR2 SQIVND (reference sequence). This CDR3 reads CASTIYGTGTEAFF. The CDR3, as DNA: TGTGCCAGTACCATATATGGGACAGGGACTGAAGCTTTCTTT.

Remarks on this clone: This specimen includes other DNA sequences encoding the same CDR3. The chain carries TRBV4-2 and TRBJ2-5; 8 bases are a match to TRBD1. Per germline, CDR1 LGHNA and CDR2 YNFKEQ. The ends lost 5 bases at V and 1 base at J; junction bases unmatched: 6. The CDR3 has 15 amino acids. CDR3 sequence: CASSVDRGSQETQYF. For the CDR3, the DNA is TGTGCCAGCAGCGTTGACAGGGGAAGCCAAGAGACCCAGTACTTC.

The V gene is TRBV3-1 (or the pseudogene TRBV3-2), the J gene TRBJ2-1; 8 nucleotides match TRBD1. Looked up from germline, CDR1 is LGHDT and CDR2 is YNNKEL (reference sequence). This CDR3 comprises 13 residues. J was trimmed by 9 bases and V by 4 bases; bases with no gene match: 5. The CDR3 reads CASSPSTGVEQFF. CDR3 DNA sequence: TGTGCCAGCAGCCCGTCGACAGGGGTTGAGCAGTTCTTC.

The J gene is TRBJ2-6, the V gene TRBV3-1 (or the pseudogene TRBV3-2); D call uncertain. V was clipped by 2 bases and J by 0 bases, with 8 bases between them. The CDR3 extends over 16 amino acids. Per the germline V gene, CDR1 is LGHDT and CDR2 is YNNKEL (reference sequence). CDR3 residues: CASSQHILSGANVLTF. The CDR3 coding sequence is TGTGCCAGCAGCCAACACATTCTCTCTGGGGCCAACGTCCTGACTTTC.

The CDR3 sequence is CASSERSDYDEQYF. CDR3 nucleotides: TGCGCCAGCAGTGAGAGGTCCGACTACGACGAGCAGTACTTC. The gene calls are TRBV10-1 and TRBJ2-7, with D tentatively TRBD2 (5 bases). V lost 2 bases, J lost 5 bases, and 13 bases lay in between. Germline V gene data show CDR1 as WNHNN and CDR2 as SYGVQD (reference sequence). This CDR3 has 14 amino acids.

The chain is built from TRBV5-4 and TRBJ2-3, with TRBD2 matching 9 bases. Germline values: CDR1 SGHNT, CDR2 YYREEE (reference sequence). The CDR3 consists of 15 residues. V lost 4 bases and J lost 7; bases outside the gene matches: 10. The chain's CDR3 is CASSLGAGGTNTQYF. DNA for the CDR3: TGTGCCAGCAGCCTAGGAGCGGGGGGCACTAATACGCAGTATTTT.

The chain combines TRBV7-2 with TRBJ1-2, with 8 nucleotides matching TRBD1. CDR3 length equals 17 residues. Germline V CDR1 and CDR2: SGHTA, FQGNSA. With V trimmed by 0 bases and J by 8 bases, 14 bases remained unmatched. The CDR3 reads CASSLAATGQGNMGYTF. As DNA, the CDR3 is TGTGCCAGCAGCTTAGCTGCAACCGGACAGGGCAATATGGGCTACACCTTC.

This sequence joins TRBV2 and TRBJ2-1, with 12 bases identical to TRBD2. Germline V gene sequence: CDR1 SNHLY, CDR2 FYNNEI. This CDR3 comprises 15 residues. The V and J ends lost 5 bases and 9 bases, in that order; junction bases with no gene match: 8. CDR3 region: CASSPRTSGIGEQFF. Here the CDR3 DNA reads TGTGCCAGCAGTCCACGGACTAGCGGGATTGGTGAGCAGTTCTTC.